This TCR beta chain was retrieved from a study of siplizumab effects on memory and regulatory T cells. Sequencing was performed with immunoSEQ multiplex PCR; in TCRdb, only in-frame clones are kept and a portion is missing. Found here are about 110,000 clones, about 91% of them singletons; the top ten hold about 0.75%. Trimming took 0 bases from V and 0 from J, leaving 12 bases between them. This CDR3 spans 17 amino acids. Germline assignment: CDR1 SGHVS and CDR2 FNYEAQ. The V gene is TRBV7-6, the J gene TRBJ2-1; D gene unclear. Specimen: Tregs sorted from blood. This clonotype originated in a human donor in good health. CDR3 amino acids: CASSLALDIRSYNEQFF. CDR3 nucleotides: TGTGCCAGCAGCTTAGCTCTTGACATCCGCTCCTACAATGAGCAGTTCTTC.